Listed here is a single TCR beta chain. This sample is drawn from a study of blood T cell repertoires in COVID-19. As for the study in general: T cells, B-cell-depleted T cells, or PBMCs supplied cDNA or gDNA.

The ends lost 0 bases at V and 3 bases at J; junction bases unmatched: 9. Germline V lookup: CDR1 SGHTA, CDR2 FQGTGA. This CDR3 is built from 18 residues. In the original analysis: Amplification from reference gene primers served as the basis for estimated nucleated cell counts. The table came from immunoSEQ multiplex PCR; TCRdb's copy has only in-frame clones and leaves some out. D and trimming come from the DNA, and the V and J calls and clone size come from that table. Found here are 200,000 to 250,000 clones, 70% to 90% of them singletons; the top ten hold approximately 8%. Input material: peripheral blood. This receptor was identified in a woman between 50 and 59 years old with active or convalescent COVID-19. The chain uses TRBV7-3 and TRBJ2-3, with 10 bases matching TRBD1. This CDR3 is CASSLTFRTGGVTDTQYF. CDR3 DNA sequence: TGTGCCAGCAGCTTAACATTCAGGACAGGGGGTGTAACAGATACGCAGTATTTT.